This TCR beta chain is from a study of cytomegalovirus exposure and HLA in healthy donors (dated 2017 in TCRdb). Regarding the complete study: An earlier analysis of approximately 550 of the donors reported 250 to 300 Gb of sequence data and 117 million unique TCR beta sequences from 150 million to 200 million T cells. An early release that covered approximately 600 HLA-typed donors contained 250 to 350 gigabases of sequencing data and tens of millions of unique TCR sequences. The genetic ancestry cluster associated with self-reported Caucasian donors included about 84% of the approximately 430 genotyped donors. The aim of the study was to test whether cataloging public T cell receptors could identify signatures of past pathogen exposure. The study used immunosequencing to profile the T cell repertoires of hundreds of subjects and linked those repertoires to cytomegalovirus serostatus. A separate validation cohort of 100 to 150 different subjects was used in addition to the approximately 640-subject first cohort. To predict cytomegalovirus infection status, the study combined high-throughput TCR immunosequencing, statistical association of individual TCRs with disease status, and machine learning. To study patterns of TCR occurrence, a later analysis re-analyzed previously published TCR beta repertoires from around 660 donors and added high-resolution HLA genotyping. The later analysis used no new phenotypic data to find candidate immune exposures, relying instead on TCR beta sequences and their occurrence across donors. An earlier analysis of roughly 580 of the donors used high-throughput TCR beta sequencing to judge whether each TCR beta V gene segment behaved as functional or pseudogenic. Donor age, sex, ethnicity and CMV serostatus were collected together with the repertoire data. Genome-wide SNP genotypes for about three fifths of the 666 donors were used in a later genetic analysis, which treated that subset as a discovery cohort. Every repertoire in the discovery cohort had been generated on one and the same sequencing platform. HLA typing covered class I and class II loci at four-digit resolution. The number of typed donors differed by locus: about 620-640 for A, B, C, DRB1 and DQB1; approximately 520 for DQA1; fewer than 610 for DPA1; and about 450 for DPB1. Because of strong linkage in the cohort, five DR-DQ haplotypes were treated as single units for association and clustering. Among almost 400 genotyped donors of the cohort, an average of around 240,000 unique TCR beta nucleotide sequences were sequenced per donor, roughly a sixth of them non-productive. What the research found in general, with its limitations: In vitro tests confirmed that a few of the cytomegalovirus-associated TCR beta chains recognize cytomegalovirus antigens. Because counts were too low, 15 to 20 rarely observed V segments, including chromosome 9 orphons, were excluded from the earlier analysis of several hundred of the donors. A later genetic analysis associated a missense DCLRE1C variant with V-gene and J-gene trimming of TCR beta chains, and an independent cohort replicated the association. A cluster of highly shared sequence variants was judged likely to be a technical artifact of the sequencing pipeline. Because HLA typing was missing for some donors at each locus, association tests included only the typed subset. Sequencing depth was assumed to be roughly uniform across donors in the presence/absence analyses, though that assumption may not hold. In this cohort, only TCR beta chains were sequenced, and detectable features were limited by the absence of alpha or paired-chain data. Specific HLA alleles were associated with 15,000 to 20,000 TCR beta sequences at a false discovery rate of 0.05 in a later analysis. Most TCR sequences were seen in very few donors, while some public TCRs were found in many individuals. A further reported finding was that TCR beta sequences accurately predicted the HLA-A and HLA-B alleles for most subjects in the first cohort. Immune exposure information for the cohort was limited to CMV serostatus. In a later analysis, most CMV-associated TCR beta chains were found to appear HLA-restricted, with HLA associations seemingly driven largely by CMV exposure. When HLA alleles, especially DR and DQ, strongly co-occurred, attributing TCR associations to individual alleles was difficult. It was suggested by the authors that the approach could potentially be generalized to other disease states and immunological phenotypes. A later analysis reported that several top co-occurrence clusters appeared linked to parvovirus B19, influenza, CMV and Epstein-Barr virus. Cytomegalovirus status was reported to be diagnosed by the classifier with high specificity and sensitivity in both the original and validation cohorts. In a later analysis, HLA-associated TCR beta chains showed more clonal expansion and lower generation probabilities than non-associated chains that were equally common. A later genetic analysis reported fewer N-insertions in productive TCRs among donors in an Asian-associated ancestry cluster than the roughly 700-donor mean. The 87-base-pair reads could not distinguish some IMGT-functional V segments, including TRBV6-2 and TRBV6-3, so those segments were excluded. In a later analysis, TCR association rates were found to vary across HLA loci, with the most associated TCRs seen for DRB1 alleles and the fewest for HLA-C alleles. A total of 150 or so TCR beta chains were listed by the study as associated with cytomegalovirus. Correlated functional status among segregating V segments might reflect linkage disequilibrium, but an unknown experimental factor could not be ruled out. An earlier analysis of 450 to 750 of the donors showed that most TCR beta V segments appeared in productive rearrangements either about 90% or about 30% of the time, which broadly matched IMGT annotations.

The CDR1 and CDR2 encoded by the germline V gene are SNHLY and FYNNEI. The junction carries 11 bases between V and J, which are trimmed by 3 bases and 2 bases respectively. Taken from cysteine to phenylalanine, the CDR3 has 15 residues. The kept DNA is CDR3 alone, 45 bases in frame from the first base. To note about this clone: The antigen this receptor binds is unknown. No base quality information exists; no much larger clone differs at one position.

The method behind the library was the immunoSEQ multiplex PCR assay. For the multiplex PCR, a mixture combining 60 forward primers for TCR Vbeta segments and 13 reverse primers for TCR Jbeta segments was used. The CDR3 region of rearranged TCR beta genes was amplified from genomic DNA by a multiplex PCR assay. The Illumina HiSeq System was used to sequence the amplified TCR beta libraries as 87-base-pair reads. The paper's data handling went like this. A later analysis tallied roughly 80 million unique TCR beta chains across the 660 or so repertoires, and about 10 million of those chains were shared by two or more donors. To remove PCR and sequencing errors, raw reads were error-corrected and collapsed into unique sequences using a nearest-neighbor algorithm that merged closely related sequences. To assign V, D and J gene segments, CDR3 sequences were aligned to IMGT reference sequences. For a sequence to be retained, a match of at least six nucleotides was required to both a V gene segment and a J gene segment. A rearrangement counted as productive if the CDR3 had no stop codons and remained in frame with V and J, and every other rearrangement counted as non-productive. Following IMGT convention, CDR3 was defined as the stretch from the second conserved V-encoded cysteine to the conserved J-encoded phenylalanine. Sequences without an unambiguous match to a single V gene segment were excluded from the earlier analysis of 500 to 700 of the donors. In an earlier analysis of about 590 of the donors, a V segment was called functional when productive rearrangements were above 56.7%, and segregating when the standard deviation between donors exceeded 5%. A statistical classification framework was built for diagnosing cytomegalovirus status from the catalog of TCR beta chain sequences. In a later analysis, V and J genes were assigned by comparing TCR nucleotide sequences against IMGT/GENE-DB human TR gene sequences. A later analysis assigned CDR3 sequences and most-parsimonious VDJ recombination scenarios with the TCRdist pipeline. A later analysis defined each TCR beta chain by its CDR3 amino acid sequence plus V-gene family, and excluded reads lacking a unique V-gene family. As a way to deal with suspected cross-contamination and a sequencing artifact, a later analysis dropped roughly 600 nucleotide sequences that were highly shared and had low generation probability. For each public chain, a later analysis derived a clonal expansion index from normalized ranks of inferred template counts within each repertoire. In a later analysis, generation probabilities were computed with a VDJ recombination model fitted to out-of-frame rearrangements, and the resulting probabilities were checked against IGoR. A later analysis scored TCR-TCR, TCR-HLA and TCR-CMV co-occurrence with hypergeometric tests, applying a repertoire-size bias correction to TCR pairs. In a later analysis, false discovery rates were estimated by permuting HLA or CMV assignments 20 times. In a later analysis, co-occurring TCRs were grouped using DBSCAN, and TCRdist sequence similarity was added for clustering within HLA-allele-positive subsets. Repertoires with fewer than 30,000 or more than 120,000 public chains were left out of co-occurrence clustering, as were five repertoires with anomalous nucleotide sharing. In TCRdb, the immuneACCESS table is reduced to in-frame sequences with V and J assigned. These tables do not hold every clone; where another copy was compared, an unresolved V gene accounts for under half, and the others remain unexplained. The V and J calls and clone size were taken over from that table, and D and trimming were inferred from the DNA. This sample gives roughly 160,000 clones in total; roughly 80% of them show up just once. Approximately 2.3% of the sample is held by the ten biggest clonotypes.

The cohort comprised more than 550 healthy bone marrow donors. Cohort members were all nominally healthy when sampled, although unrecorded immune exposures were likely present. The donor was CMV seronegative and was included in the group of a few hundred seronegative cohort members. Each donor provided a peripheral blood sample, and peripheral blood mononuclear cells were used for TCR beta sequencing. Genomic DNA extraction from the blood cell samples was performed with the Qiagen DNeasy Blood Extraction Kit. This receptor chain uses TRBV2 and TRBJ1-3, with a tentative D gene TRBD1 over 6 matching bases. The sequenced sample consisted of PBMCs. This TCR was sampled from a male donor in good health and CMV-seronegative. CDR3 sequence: CASSESRTAGNTIYF. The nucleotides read TGTGCCAGCAGTGAGAGTCGGACAGCTGGAAACACCATATATTTT.